These T cell receptor beta chains were read from a single sample in a study of blood T cell repertoires in COVID-19. The data were produced by immunoSEQ multiplex PCR, yet TCRdb's version contains in-frame clones alone and is incomplete. The sample lists about 140,000 clones, roughly four fifths seen once, with 4% to 5% in the top ten. The sequenced material came from peripheral blood. The receptors were sampled from an elderly woman with acute or convalescent COVID-19. CDR3s include the opening cysteine and the closing phenylalanine or tryptophan. D genes are given only for firm matches. Part of the rows lack a size; the others show once, few, many or a class for expanded clones.

TRBJ1-1 | TRBV9 | . | TRBD1 | CASSPRTGHRDTEAFF | TGTGCCAGCAGCCCCCGGACAGGCCATCGCGACACTGAAGCTTTCTTT
TRBJ1-5 | TRBV19 | . | TRBD1 | CASSRGQINQPQHF | TGTGCCAGTAGTAGGGGACAGATCAATCAGCCCCAGCATTTT
TRBJ2-7 | TRBV19 | . | . | CASSMLLTYEQYF | TGTGCCAGTAGTATGTTACTAACCTACGAGCAGTACTTC
TRBJ2-7 | TRBV4-1 | . | . | CASSQLILTNTYEQYF | TGCGCCAGCAGCCAGCTTATACTGACTAATACCTACGAGCAGTACTTC
TRBJ2-2 | TRBV4-1 | few | . | CASSQSLSQANTGELFF | TGCGCCAGCAGCCAGAGCTTGAGTCAGGCGAACACCGGGGAGCTGTTTTTT
TRBJ2-2 | TRBV7-6 | . | TRBD2 | CASSDTSGIYTGELFF | TGTGCCAGCAGCGATACTAGCGGGATCTATACCGGGGAGCTGTTTTTT
TRBJ2-1 | TRBV7-2 | . | . | CASSLSGRENNEQFF | TGTGCCAGCAGCTTATCCGGCAGGGAAAACAATGAGCAGTTCTTC
TRBJ2-7 | TRBV4-2 | . | . | CASSHFLGLGPYEQYF | TGTGCCAGCAGCCACTTCCTCGGACTGGGTCCCTACGAGCAGTACTTC
TRBJ2-3 | TRBV28 | . | TRBD1 | CASSFLGTANTDTQYF | TGTGCCAGCAGTTTTTTGGGGACAGCCAACACAGATACGCAGTATTTT
TRBJ2-3 | TRBV6-5 | . | . | CASTRTASTDTQYF | TGTGCCAGCACCCGGACAGCTAGCACAGATACGCAGTATTTT
TRBJ2-3 | TRBV5-5 | . | TRBD2 | CASSSAGPGTDTQYF | TGTGCCAGCAGCTCAGCGGGACCCGGCACAGATACGCAGTATTTT
TRBJ2-5 | TRBV13 | . | TRBD1 | CASSAQPTGAEGETQYF | TGTGCCAGCAGCGCCCAACCGACAGGGGCCGAGGGGGAGACCCAGTACTTC
TRBJ1-5 | TRBV30 | . | TRBD1 | CAWSFRQGARLNQPQHF | TGTGCCTGGAGTTTCCGACAGGGGGCGCGTCTCAATCAGCCCCAGCATTTT
TRBJ2-1 | TRBV24-1 | . | TRBD1 | CATSGVTGQGRNEQFF | TGTGCCACCAGTGGTGTAACGGGACAGGGCCGCAATGAGCAGTTCTTC
TRBJ1-3 | TRBV9 | . | TRBD1 | CASSTTGGGNTIYF | TGTGCCAGCAGCACCACAGGGGGAGGAAACACCATATATTTT
TRBJ2-5 | TRBV6-5 | . | TRBD1 | CASRPGDRGHGTQYF | TGTGCCAGCAGACCCGGAGACAGGGGGCATGGGACCCAGTACTTC
TRBJ2-3 | TRBV5-5 | few | . | CASSSTGYDTQYF | TGTGCCAGCAGCTCCACAGGGTACGATACGCAGTATTTT
TRBJ1-1 | TRBV27 | . | . | CASSARRGVNTEAFF | TGTGCCAGCAGTGCCCGCCGGGGGGTGAACACTGAAGCTTTCTTT
TRBJ1-6 | TRBV7-2 | . | . | CASSLVLRNSPLHF | TGTGCCAGCAGCTTAGTTTTGCGGAATTCACCCCTCCACTTT
TRBJ2-2 | TRBV7-2 | . | . | CASSFPAANTGELFF | TGTGCCAGCAGCTTCCCAGCGGCGAACACCGGGGAGCTGTTTTTT
TRBJ1-1 | TRBV19 | . | . | CASTPQGRLNTEAFF | TGTGCCAGTACTCCCCAGGGGCGACTCAACACTGAAGCTTTCTTT
TRBJ1-2 | TRBV4-1 | . | . | CASSQDGTWSYGYTF | TGCGCCAGCAGCCAAGATGGAACTTGGAGCTATGGCTACACCTTC
TRBJ2-3 | TRBV7-3 | . | TRBD1 | CASSMGTAGTDTQYF | TGTGCCAGCTCCATGGGGACAGCGGGCACAGATACGCAGTATTTT
TRBJ2-1 | TRBV19 | . | TRBD2 | CASTSSGGSIKDNEQFF | TGTGCCAGTACATCTAGCGGGGGGTCCATTAAAGACAATGAGCAGTTCTTC
TRBJ2-7 | TRBV29-1 | . | . | CSVEDAGRLYEQYF | TGCAGCGTTGAAGACGCGGGCAGGCTCTACGAGCAGTACTTC
TRBJ1-1 | TRBV5-4 | . | TRBD1 | CASSRSPDRAETEAFF | TGTGCCAGCAGCCGGAGCCCCGACAGGGCCGAGACTGAAGCTTTCTTT
TRBJ2-5 | TRBV13 | . | TRBD1 | CASSLGTGGRETQYF | TGTGCCAGCAGCTTAGGGACAGGGGGTCGGGAGACCCAGTACTTC
TRBJ2-3 | TRBV27 | . | TRBD2 | CASSLSGLEDTQYF | TGTGCCAGCAGTTTATCGGGACTAGAGGATACGCAGTATTTT